This paragraph reports one TCR beta chain. Antigen specificity is unknown. The germline gives CDR1 KGHSH, CDR2 LQKENI. CDR3 length: 14 amino acids. V was trimmed by 3 bases and J by 2 bases, leaving 9 bases between them. This sample was included in a study of T cell responses to AZD1222 COVID-19 vaccine. Study outcomes and limitations: Among the donors, most were white British and more were female, and clonal diversity was possibly underestimated.

Generated by immunoSEQ multiplex PCR, the TCRdb table keeps only in-frame clones and is missing some. Seen in this sample are about 140,000 clones; the ten most common clones hold 2% to 2.5%. Sequenced material: peripheral blood. This sequence joins TRBV18 and TRBJ2-3; perhaps TRBD1 as D (6 bases). This clonotype originated in an adult in good health. The CDR3 is CASSPRTDTDTQYF. DNA for the CDR3: TGTGCCAGCTCACCTAGGACAGACACAGATACGCAGTATTTT.